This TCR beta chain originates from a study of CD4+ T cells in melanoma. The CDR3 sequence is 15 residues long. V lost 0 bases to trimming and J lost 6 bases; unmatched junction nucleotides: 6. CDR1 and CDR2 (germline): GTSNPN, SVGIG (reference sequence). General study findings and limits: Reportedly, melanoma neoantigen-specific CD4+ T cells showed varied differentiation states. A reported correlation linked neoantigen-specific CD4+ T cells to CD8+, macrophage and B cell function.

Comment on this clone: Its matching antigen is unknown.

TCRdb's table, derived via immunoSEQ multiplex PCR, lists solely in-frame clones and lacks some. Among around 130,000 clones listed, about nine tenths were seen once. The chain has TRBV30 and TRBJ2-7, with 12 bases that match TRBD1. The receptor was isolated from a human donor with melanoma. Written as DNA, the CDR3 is TGTGCCTGGAGTGTAAAGGGACAGGGGGCGCGCGAGCAGTACTTC. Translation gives CAWSVKGQGAREQYF. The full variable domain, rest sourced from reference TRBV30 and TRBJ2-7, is SQTIHQWPATLVQPVGSPLSLECTVEGTSNPNLYWYRQAAGRGLQLLFYSVGIGQISSEVPQNLSASRPQDRQFILSSKKLLLSDSGFYLCAWSVKGQGAREQYFGPGTRLTVT.